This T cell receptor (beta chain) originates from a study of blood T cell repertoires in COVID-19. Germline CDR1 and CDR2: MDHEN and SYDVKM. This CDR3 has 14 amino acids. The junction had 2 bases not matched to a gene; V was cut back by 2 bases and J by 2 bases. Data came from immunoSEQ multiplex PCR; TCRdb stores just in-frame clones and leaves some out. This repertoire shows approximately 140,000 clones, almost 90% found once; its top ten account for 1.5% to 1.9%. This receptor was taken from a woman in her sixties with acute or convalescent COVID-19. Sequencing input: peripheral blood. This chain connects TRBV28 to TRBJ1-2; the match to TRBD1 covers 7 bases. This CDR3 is CASSLPTGNYGYTF. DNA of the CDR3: TGTGCCAGCAGTTTACCGACAGGGAACTATGGCTACACCTTC.